This TCR beta chain was documented in a study of blood T cell repertoires in COVID-19 (dated by TCRdb to 2018 to 2020). Background for the entire study: Collaborator samples came from the United States, Italy and Spain and covered acute and convalescent phases of COVID-19. The samples were drawn from the first 160 participants of the ongoing ImmuneRACE study and from about 1,200 subjects provided by 6 global collaborators. Where available, HLA class I and class II types were obtained from metadata supplied by the sample provider rather than from assay-based typing. Nearly every sample came with metadata listing a de-identified subject ID, COVID-19 status, age in years and sex. The prospective study material was composed of cDNA or gDNA derived from T cells, B-cell-depleted T cells, or PBMCs. Subjects who had been exposed to COVID-19, were actively infected with it, or had recovered from it provided the deeply sampled blood TCRbeta repertoires that made up the dataset. The repertoires were released in a freely available public database intended as a resource for research on the immune response to SARS-CoV-2. Overall study outcomes, separate from this receptor: The amount of clinical and demographic metadata varied by source and participant and was provided uncurated.

Worth noting for this clone: What antigen it recognizes has not been identified. Base qualities are not at hand, and no much larger clone is one base apart.

Another Seattle source contributed samples from volunteer blood donors who had recovered from COVID-19. The collaborating institutions used their own protocols to collect whole blood in K2EDTA tubes. For TCRbeta analysis, collaborators shipped samples as frozen whole blood, isolated PBMCs, or DNA extracted from either of those sample types. V loses 1 base of germline sequence and J loses 4 bases, and the interval between the two ends is 11 bases. From the cysteine through the phenylalanine, the CDR3 covers 14 amino acids. Only CDR3 DNA remains: 42 bases, in frame from the first base. The germline V gene sets CDR1 to SGDLS and CDR2 to YYNGEE. TCRbeta CDR3 regions were amplified from genomic DNA using the immunoSEQ Assay, a bias-controlled multiplex PCR. The paper's data handling went like this. Within the assay, amplification of reference gene primers was used to estimate how many nucleated cells each sample contained. To quantify the absolute abundance of each unique TCRbeta CDR3 rearrangement, sequence reads were collapsed and filtered. For each sample, productive Simpson clonality was calculated as the square root of Simpson's diversity index across productive rearrangements. The source is immuneACCESS, and TCRdb retained only in-frame sequences with V and J called. Part of the clones is not carried over; for the studies checked, unresolved V genes explain less than half of this, and the remainder is unexplained. V and J calls and clone size are those listed in that table; D and trimming were worked out from the DNA. This sample gives a few hundred thousand clones in total; around 86% of them show up just once. Together, the top ten hold less than 2.5% of the sample.

The sequence came from a woman aged 25-40 years who had recovered from COVID-19. Sequencing input: peripheral blood. The rearrangement joined TRBV9 to TRBJ1-2; confidence is insufficient to name the D gene. The bases read TGTGCCAGCAGCGTATTACCGACTACCTATGGCTACACCTTC. The translation is CASSVLPTTYGYTF.